This T cell receptor (beta chain) was captured in a study of cytomegalovirus exposure and HLA in healthy donors. Study-wide points: Rarity characterized most TCR sequences, yet some public TCRs appeared in many donors. Confirmation was obtained in vitro that a few CMV-associated chains are specific for CMV antigens. Cytomegalovirus status was reportedly diagnosed by the classifier with high specificity and sensitivity. TCR beta chains numbering some 150 were designated cytomegalovirus-associated.

Measured with immunoSEQ multiplex PCR; TCRdb has only the in-frame clones, and not every one. The sample gives 100,000 to 150,000 clones, approximately 91% of which show up once; 1.4% is in the top ten. This CDR3 is built from 11 residues. Trimming pared 5 bases from V and 12 bases from J, leaving 13 bases between. Germline values: CDR1 MGHDK, CDR2 SYGVNS. Concerning this clone itself: What it binds is unknown.

The V call is TRBV25-1, the J call TRBJ1-1, with unresolved D. The sample was PBMCs. The origin of this receptor is a man younger than 45 in good health and CMV-seronegative. In nucleotides, the CDR3 is TGTGCCAGCAGTAGTCGACTGGATACTTTCTTT. It codes for CASSSRLDTFF.